The clone carrying this T cell receptor beta chain has a handful of counts. Indicated time point: pretreatment peripheral blood. Patient disease was locally advanced or metastatic urothelial carcinoma. Sequencing used immunoSEQ multiplex PCR; TCRdb keeps in-frame clones, though not all of them. The sample carries around 40,000 clones, roughly 92% recorded once. The data were obtained in a study of PD-L1 blockade in urothelial cancer. As for the study in general: Male patients with bladder-origin urothelial cancer numbered about 90% of the roughly 30. Analysis of blood occurred 3 weeks (second dose) and 6 weeks after treatment start. Blood samples had a median of approximately 150,000 T cells, more than 65,000 unique TCRs, and clonality around 0.08.

Trimming cost V 1 base and J 11 bases; bases outside gene matches: 4. The CDR3 is made up of 12 amino acids. Germline loops: CDR1 MGHRA, CDR2 YSYEKL. This clonotype originated in a woman aged 55-69 years with urothelial cancer. This sample comprised PBMCs, obtained around atezolizumab (anti-PD-L1) treatment. The rearrangement links TRBV4-1 to TRBJ1-1; the match to TRBD1 covers 7 bases. DNA of the CDR3: TGCGCCAGCAGCCAAGTACAGGGGAGGGCTTTCTTT. Translation gives CASSQVQGRAFF.